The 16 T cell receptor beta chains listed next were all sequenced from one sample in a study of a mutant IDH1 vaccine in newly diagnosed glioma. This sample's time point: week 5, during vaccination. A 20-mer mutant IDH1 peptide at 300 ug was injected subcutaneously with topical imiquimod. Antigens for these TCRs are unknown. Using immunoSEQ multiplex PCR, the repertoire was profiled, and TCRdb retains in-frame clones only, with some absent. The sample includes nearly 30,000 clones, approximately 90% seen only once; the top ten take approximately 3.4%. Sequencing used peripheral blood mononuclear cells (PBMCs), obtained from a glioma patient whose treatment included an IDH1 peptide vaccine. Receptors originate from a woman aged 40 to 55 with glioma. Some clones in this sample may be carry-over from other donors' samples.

The CDR3: CASNVHGNEQFF. The CDR3 nucleotides are TGTGCCAGCAACGTCCACGGGAATGAGCAGTTCTTC. The rearrangement joins TRBV19 to TRBJ2-1; no clear D. The V end was cut by 9 bases, the J end by 7 bases, with 13 bases between. There are 12 residues in the CDR3. CDR1 is LNHDA and CDR2 is SQIVND in the germline V gene (reference sequence).

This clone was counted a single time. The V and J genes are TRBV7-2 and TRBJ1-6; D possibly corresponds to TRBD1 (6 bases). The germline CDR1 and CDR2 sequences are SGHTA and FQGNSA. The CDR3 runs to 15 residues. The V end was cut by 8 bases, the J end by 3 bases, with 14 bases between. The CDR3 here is CASRGGWDYNSPLHF. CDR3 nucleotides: TGTGCCAGCCGGGGGGGCTGGGACTATAATTCACCCCTCCACTTT.

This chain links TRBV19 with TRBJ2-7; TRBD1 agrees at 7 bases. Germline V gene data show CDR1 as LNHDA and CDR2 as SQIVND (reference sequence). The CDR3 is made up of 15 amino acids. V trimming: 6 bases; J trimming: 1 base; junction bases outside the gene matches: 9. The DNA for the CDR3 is TGTGCCAGTAGCAGACTACCGGGACAGTCCTACGAGCAGTACTTC. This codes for CASSRLPGQSYEQYF.

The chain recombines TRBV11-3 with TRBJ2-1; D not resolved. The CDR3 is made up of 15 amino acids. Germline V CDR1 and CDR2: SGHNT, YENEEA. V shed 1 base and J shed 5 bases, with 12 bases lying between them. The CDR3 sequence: CASSLVRAKDNEQFF. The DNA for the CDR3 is TGTGCCAGCAGCTTAGTAAGAGCGAAGGACAATGAGCAGTTCTTC.

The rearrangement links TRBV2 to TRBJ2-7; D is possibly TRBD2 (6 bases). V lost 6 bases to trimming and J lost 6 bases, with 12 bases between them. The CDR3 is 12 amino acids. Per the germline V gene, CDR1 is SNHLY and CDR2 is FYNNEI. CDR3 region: CASRAGGGEQYF. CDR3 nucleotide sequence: TGTGCCAGCAGAGCGGGTGGGGGCGAGCAGTACTTC.

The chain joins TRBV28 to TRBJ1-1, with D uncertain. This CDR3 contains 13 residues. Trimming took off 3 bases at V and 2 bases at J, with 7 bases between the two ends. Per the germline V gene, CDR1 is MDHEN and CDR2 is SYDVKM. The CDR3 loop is CASSLIHNTEAFF. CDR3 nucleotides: TGTGCCAGCAGTTTGATACACAACACTGAAGCTTTCTTT.

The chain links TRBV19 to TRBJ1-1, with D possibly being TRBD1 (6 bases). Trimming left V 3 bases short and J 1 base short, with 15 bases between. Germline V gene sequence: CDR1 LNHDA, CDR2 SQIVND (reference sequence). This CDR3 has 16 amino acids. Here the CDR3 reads CASSIRPGTQNTEAFF. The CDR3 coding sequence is TGTGCCAGTAGTATCCGGCCCGGGACACAGAACACTGAAGCTTTCTTT.

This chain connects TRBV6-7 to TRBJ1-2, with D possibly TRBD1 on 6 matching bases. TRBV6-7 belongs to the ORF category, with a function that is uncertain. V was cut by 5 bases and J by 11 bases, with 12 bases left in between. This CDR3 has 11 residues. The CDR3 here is CASSTRTEYTF. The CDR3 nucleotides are TGTGCCAGCAGTACACGGACAGAGTACACCTTC.

The CDR3 region has the DNA TGTGCCAGTAGTGGCGGTTGGGGGGAAGGGTCGAACATTCAGTACTTC. Protein sequence: CASSGGWGEGSNIQYF. The chain links TRBV19 to TRBJ2-4; possible D gene TRBD2, 6 bases. The V gene lost 5 bases and the J gene lost 7 bases, with 21 bases spanning the gap. CDR3 length equals 16 residues. CDR1 is LNHDA and CDR2 is SQIVND in the germline V gene (reference sequence).

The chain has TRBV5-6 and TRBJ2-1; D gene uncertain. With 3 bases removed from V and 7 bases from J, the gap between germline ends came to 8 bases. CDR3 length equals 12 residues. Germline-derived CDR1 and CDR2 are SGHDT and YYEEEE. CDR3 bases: TGTGCCAGCAGCTACCAGGATAATGAGCAGTTCTTC. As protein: CASSYQDNEQFF.

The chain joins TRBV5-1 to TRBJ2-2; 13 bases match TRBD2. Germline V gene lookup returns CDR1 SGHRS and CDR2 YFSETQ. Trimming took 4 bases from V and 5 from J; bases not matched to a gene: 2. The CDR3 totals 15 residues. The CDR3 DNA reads TGCGCCAGCAGCGGGACTAGCGGGGAGACCGGGGAGCTGTTTTTT. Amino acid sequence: CASSGTSGETGELFF. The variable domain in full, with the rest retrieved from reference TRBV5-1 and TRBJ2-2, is KAGVTQTPRYLIKTRGQQVTLSCSPISGHRSVSWYQQTPGQGLQFLFEYFSETQRNKGNFPGRFSGRQFSNSRSEMNVSTLELGDSALYLCASSGTSGETGELFFGEGSRLTVL.

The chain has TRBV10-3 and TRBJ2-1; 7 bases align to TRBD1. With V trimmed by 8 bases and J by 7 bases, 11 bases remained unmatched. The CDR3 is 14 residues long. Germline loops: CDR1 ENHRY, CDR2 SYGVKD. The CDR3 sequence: CAIARDREGNEQFF. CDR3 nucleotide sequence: TGTGCCATCGCCCGAGACAGGGAAGGGAATGAGCAGTTCTTC.

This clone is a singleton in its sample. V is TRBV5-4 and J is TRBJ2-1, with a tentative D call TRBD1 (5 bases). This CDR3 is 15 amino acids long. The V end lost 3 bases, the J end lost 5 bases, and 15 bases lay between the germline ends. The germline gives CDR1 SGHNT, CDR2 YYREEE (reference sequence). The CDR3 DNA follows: TGTGCCAGCAGCTCCGCTAGTCGACAGCACAATGAGCAGTTCTTC. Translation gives CASSSASRQHNEQFF.

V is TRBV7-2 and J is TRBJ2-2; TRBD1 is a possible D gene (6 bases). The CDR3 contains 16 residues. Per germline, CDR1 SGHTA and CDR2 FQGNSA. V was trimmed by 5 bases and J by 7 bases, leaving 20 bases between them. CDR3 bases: TGTGCCAGCAGCCCATTAGGACAGTCGATTCGCGGGGAGCTGTTTTTT. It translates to CASSPLGQSIRGELFF. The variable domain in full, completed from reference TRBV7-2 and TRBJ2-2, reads GAGVSQSPSNKVTEKGKDVELRCDPISGHTALYWYRQSLGQGLEFLIYFQGNSAPDKSGLPSDRFSAERTGGSVSTLTIQRTQQEDSAVYLCASSPLGQSIRGELFFGEGSRLTVL.

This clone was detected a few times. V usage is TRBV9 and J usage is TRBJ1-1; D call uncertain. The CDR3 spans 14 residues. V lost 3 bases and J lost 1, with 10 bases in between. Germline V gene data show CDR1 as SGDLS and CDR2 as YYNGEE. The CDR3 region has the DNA TGTGCCAGCAGCGCCTATTGGGGGAACACTGAAGCTTTCTTT. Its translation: CASSAYWGNTEAFF. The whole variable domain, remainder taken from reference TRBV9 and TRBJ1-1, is DSGVTQTPKHLITATGQRVTLRCSPRSGDLSVYWYQQSLDQGLQFLIQYYNGEERAKGNILERFSAQQFPDLHSELNLSSLELGDSALYFCASSAYWGNTEAFFGQGTRLTVV.

The CDR3 sequence: CASAQGSEGYTF. In nucleotides, the CDR3 is TGTGCCAGCGCACAGGGATCAGAAGGCTACACCTTC. V gene TRBV7-2 combines with J gene TRBJ1-2; tentative D call: TRBD1 (6 bases). The CDR3 spans 12 residues. Germline loops: CDR1 SGHTA, CDR2 FQGNSA. Trimming took 8 bases from V and 8 from J, leaving 15 bases between them.